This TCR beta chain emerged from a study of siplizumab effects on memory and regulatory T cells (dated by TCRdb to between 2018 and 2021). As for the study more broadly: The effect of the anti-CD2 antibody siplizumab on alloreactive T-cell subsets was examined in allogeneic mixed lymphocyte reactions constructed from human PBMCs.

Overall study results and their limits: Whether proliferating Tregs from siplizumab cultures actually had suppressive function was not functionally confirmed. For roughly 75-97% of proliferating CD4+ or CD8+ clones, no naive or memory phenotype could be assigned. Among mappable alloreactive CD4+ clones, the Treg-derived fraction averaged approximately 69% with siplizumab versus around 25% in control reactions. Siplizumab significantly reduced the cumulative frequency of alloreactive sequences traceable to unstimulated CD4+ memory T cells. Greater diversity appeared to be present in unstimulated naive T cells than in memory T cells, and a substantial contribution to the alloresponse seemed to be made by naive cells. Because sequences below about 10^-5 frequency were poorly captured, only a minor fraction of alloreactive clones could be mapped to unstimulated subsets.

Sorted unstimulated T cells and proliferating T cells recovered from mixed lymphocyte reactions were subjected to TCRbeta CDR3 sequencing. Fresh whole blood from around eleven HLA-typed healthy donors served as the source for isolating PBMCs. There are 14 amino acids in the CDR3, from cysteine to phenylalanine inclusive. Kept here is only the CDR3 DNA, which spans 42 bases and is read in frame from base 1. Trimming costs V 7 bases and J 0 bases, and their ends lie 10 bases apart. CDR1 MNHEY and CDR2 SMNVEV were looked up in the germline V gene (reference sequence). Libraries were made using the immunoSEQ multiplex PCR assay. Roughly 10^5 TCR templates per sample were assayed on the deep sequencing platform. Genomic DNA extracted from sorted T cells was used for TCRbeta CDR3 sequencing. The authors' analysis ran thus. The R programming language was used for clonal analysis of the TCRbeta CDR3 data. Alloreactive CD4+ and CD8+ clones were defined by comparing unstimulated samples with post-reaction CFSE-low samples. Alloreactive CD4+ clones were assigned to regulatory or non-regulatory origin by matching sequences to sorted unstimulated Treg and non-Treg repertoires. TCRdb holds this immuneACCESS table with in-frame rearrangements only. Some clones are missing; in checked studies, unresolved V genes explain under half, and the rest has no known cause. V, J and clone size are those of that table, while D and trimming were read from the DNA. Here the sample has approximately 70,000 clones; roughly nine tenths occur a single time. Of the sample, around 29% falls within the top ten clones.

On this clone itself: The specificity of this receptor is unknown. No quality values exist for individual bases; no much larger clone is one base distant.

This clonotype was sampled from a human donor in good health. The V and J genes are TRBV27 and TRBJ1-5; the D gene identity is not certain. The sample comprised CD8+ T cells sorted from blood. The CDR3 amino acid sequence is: CASIRRYSNQPQHF. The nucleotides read TGTGCCAGCATCCGCCGTTATAGCAATCAGCCCCAGCATTTT.